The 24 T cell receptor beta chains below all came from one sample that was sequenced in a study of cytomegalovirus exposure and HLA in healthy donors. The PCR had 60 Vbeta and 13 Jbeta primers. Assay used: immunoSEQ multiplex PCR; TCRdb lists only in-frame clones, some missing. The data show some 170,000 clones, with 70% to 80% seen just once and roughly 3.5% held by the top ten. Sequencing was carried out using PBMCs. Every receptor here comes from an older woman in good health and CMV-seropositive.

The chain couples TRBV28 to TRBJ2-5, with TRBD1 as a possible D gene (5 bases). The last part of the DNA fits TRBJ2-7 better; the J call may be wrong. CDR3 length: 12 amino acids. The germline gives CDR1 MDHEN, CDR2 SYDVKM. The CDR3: CASTLDRNEQYF. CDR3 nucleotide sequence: TGTGCCAGCACCCTCGACAGAAACGAGCAGTACTTC.

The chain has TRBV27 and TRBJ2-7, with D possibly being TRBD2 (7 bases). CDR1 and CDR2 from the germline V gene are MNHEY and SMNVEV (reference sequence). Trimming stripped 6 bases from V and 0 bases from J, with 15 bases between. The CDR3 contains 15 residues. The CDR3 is CASSRSGGLSYEQYF. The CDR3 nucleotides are TGTGCCAGCAGCCGATCGGGGGGCCTCTCCTACGAGCAGTACTTC.

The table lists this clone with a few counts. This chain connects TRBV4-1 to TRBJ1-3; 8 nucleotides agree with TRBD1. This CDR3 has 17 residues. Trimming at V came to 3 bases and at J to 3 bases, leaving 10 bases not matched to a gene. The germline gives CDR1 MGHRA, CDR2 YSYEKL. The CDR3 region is CASSQRPNRGSGNTIYF. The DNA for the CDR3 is TGCGCCAGCAGCCAGAGACCTAACAGGGGGAGTGGAAACACCATATATTTT.

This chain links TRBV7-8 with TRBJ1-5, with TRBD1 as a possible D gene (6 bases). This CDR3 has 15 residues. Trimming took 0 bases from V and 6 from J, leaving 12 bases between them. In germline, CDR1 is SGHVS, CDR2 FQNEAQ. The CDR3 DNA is TGTGCCAGCAGCTTAGCGGGTGGGGGCTCTCAGCCCCAGCATTTT. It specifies CASSLAGGGSQPQHF. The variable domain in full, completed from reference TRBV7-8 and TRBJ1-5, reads GAGVSQSPRYKVAKRGQDVALRCDPISGHVSLFWYQQALGQGPEFLTYFQNEAQLDKSGLPSDRFFAERPEGSVSTLKIQRTQQEDSAVYLCASSLAGGGSQPQHFGDGTRLSIL.

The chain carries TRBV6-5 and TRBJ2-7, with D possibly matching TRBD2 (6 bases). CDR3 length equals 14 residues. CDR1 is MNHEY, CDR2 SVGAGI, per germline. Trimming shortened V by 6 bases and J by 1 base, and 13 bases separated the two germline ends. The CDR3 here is CASRRGLLSYEQYF. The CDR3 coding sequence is TGTGCCAGCAGGCGGGGACTGCTGTCCTACGAGCAGTACTTC.

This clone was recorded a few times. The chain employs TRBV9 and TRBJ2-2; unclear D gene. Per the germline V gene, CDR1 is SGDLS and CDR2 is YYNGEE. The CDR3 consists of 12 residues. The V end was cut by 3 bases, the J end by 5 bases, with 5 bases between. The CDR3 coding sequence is TGTGCCAGCAGCGATGCGACCGGGGAGCTGTTTTTT. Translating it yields CASSDATGELFF.

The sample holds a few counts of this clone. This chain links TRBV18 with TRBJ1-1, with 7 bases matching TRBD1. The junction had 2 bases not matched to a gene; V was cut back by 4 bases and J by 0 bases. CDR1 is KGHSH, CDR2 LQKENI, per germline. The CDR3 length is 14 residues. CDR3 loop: CASSRQGLNTEAFF. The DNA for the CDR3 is TGTGCCAGCTCACGACAGGGCTTGAACACTGAAGCTTTCTTT.

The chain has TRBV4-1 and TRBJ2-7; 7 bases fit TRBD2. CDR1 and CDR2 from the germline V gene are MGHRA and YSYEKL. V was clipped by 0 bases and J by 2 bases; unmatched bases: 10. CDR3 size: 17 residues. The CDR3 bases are TGCGCCAGCAGCCAAGACCTTTCTAGCGGCCAGGCCTACGAGCAGTACTTC. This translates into CASSQDLSSGQAYEQYF.

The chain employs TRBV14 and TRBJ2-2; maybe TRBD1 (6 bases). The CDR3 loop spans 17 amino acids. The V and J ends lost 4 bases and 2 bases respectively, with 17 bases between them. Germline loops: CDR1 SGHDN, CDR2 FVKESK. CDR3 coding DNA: TGTGCCAGCAGCCCCCGCCCGGGACAAGTAAACACCGGGGAGCTGTTTTTT. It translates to CASSPRPGQVNTGELFF.

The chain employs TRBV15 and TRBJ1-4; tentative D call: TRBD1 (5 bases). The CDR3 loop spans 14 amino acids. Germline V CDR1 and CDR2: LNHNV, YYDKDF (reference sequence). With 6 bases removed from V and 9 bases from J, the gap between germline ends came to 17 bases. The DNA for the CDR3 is TGTGCCACCAGTCCCCGTCAGGGTTTTCAAAAACTGTTTTTT. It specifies CATSPRQGFQKLFF.

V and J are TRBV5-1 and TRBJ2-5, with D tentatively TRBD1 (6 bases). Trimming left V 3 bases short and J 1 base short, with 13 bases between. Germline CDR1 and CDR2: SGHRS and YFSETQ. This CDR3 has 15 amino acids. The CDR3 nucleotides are TGCGCCAGCAGCTCCGCTTTGGGGGCCCAAGAGACCCAGTACTTC. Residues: CASSSALGAQETQYF.

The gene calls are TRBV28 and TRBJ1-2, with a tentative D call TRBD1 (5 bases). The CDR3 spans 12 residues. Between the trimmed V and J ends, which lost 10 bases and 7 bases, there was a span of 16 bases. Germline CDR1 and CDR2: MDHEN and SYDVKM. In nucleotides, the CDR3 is TGTGCCATCGAGGGAGGGGTATTTGGCTACACCTTC. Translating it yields CAIEGGVFGYTF.

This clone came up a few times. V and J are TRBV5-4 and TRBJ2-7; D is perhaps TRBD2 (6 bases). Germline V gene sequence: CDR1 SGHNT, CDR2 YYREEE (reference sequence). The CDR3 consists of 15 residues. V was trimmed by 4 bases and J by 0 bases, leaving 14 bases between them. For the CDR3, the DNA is TGTGCCAGCAGCCCCATCGGAGGGAACTCCTACGAGCAGTACTTC. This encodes CASSPIGGNSYEQYF.

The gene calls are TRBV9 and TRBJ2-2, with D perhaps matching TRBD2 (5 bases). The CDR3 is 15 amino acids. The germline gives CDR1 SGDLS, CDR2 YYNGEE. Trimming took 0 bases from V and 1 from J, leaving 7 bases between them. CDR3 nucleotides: TGTGCCAGCAGCGTAGCGGGAAAGAACACCGGGGAGCTGTTTTTT. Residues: CASSVAGKNTGELFF.

The chain's CDR3 is CASSLVAAKNIQYF. In DNA form, the CDR3 reads TGTGCCAGCAGCTTGGTGGCCGCCAAAAACATTCAGTACTTC. The V and J genes are TRBV5-6 and TRBJ2-4; D is unclear. The CDR3 covers 14 residues. Between the trimmed V and J ends, which lost 0 bases and 1 base, there was a span of 5 bases. The germline V gene has CDR1 SGHDT and CDR2 YYEEEE.

The CDR3: CASSLWAGNSNQPQHF. The CDR3 DNA is TGTGCCAGCAGTTTATGGGCAGGCAATAGCAATCAGCCCCAGCATTTT. J is TRBJ1-5 and V is TRBV28; no clear D. The ends were cut back, 0 bases at V and 0 bases at J, with 9 bases in the middle. The CDR3 is made up of 16 amino acids. Germline-derived CDR1 and CDR2 are MDHEN and SYDVKM.

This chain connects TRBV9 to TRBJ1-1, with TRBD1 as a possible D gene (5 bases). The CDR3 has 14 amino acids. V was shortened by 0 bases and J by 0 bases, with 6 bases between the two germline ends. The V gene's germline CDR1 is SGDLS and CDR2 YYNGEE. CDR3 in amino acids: CASSVEGLNTEAFF. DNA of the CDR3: TGTGCCAGCAGCGTAGAGGGGCTGAACACTGAAGCTTTCTTT.

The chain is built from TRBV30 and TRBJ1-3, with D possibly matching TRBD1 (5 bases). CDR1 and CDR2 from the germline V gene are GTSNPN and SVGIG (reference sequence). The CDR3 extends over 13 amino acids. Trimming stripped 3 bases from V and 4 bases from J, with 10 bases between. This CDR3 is CAWRSRAGNTIYF. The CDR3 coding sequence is TGTGCCTGGAGGTCCAGGGCGGGAAACACCATATATTTT.

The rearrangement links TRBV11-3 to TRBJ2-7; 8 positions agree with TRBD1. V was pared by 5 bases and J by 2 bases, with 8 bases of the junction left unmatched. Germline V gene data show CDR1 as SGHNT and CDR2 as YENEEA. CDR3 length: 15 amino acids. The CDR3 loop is CASSTGQGRTYEQYF. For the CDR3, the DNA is TGTGCCAGCAGCACCGGACAGGGTAGAACCTACGAGCAGTACTTC.

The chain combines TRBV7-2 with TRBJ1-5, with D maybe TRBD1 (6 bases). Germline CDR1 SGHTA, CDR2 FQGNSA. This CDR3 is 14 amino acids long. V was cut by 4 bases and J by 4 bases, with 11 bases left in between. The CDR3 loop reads CASSSTGSNQPQHF. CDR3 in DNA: TGTGCCAGCAGCTCAACAGGGTCAAATCAGCCCCAGCATTTT.

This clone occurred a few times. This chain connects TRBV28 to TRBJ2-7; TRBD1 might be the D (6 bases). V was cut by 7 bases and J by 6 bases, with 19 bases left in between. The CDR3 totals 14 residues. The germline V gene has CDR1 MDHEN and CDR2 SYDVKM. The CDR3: CASIPSRGGGEQYF. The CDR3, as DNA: TGTGCCAGCATACCTAGCCGAGGGGGTGGCGAGCAGTACTTC. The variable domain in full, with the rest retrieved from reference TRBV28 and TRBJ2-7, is DVKVTQSSRYLVKRTGEKVFLECVQDMDHENMFWYRQDPGLGLRLIYFSYDVKMKEKGDIPEGYSVSREKKERFSLILESASTNQTSMYLCASIPSRGGGEQYFGPGTRLTVT.

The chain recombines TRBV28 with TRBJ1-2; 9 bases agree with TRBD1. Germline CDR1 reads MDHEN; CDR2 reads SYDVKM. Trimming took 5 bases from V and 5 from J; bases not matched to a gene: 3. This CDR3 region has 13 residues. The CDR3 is CASSTGQGYGYTF. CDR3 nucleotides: TGTGCCAGCAGTACCGGACAGGGGTATGGCTACACCTTC.

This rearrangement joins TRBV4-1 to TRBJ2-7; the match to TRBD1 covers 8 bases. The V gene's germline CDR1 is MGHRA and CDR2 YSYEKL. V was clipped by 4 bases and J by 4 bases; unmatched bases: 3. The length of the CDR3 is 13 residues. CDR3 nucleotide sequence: TGCGCCAGCAGCCGAGACAGGGGATACGAGCAGTACTTC. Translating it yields CASSRDRGYEQYF.

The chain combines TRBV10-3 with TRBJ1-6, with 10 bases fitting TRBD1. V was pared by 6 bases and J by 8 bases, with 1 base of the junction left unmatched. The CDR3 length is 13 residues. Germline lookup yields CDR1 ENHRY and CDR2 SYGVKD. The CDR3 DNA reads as TGTGCCATCAGGGGGACAGGGGATTCACCCCTCCACTTT. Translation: CAIRGTGDSPLHF.